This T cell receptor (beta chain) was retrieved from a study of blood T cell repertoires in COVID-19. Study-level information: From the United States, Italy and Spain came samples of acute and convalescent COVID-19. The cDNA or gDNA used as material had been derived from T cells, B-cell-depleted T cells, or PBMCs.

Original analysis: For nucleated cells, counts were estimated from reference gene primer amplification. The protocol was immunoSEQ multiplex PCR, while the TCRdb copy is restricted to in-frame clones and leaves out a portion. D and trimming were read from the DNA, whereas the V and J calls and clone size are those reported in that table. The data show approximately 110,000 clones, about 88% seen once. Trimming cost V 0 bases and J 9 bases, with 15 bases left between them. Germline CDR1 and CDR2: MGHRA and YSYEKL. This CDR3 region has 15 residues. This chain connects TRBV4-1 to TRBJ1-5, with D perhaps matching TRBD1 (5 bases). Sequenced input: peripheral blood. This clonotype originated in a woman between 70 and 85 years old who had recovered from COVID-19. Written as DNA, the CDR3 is TGCGCCAGCAGCCAAGATGTCACAGGATACATGCCCCAGCATTTT. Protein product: CASSQDVTGYMPQHF.